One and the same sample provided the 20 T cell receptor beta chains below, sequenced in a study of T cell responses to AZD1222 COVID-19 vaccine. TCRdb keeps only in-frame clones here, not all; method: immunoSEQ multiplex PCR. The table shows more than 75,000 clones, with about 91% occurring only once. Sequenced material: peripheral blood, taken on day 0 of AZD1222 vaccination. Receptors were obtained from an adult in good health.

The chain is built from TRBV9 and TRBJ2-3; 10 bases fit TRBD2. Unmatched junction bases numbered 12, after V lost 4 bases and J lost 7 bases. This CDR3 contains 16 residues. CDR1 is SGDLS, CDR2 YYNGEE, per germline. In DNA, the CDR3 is TGTGCCAGCAGCCTAGGTAGGACTAGCGGTTATTATACGCAGTATTTT. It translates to CASSLGRTSGYYTQYF.

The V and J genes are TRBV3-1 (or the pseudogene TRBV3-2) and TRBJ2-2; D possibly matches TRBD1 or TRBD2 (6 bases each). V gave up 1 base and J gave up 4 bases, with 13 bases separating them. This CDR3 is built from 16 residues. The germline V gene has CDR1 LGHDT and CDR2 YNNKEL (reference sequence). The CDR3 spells CASSQGVGGGTGELFF. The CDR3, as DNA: TGTGCCAGCAGCCAAGGTGTGGGGGGCGGCACCGGGGAGCTGTTTTTT.

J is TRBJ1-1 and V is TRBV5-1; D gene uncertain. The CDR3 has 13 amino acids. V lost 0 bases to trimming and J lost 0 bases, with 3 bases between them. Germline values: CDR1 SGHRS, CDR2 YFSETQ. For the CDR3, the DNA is TGCGCCAGCAGCTTGGACTTGAACACTGAAGCTTTCTTT. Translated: CASSLDLNTEAFF.

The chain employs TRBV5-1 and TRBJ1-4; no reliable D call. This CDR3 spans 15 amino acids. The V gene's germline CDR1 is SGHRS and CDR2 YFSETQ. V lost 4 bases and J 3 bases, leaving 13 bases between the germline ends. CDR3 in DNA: TGCGCCAGCAGCCCCGAGGTATCAGCTAATGAAAAACTGTTTTTT. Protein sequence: CASSPEVSANEKLFF.

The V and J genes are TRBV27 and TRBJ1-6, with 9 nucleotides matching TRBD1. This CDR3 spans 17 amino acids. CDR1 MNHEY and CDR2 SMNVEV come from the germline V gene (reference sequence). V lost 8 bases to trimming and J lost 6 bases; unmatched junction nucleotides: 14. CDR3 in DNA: TGTGCCAGCCAGAAAAAAGGACAGGGGATAGGTAATTCACCCCTCCACTTT. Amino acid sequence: CASQKKGQGIGNSPLHF.

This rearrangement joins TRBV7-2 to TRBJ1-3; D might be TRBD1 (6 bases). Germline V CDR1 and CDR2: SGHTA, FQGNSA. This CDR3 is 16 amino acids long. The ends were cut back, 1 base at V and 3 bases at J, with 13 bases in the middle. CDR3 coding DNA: TGTGCCAGCAGCTTAGTAAAGGGGGGGGATGGAAACACCATATATTTT. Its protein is CASSLVKGGDGNTIYF.

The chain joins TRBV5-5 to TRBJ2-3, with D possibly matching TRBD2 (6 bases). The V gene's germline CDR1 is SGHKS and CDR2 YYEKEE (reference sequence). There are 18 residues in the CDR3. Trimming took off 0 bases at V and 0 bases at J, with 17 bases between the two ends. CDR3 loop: CASSLALWGGISTDTQYF. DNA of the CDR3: TGTGCCAGCAGCTTGGCGTTGTGGGGCGGGATAAGCACAGATACGCAGTATTTT.

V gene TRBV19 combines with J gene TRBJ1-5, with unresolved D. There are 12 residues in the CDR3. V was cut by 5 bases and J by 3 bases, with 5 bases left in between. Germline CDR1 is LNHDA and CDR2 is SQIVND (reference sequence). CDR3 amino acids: CASSAANQPQHF. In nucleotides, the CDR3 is TGTGCCAGTAGTGCCGCCAATCAGCCCCAGCATTTT.

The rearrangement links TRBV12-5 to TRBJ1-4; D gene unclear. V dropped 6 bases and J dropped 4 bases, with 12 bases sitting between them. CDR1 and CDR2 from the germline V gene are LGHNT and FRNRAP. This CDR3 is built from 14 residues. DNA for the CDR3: TGTGCTAGTGGACCCTTTGGCTATAATGAAAAACTGTTTTTT. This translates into CASGPFGYNEKLFF.

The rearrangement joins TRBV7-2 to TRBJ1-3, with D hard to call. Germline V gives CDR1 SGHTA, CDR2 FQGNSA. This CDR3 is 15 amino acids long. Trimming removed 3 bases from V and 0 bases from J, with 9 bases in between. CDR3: CASSFSPVSGNTIYF. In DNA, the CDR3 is TGTGCCAGCAGCTTCTCTCCCGTCTCTGGAAACACCATATATTTT.

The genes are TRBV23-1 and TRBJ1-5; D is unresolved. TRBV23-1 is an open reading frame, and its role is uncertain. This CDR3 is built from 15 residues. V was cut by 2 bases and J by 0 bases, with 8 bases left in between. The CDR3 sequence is CASSQISDSNQPQHF. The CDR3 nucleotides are TGCGCCAGCAGTCAAATCAGTGATAGCAATCAGCCCCAGCATTTT.

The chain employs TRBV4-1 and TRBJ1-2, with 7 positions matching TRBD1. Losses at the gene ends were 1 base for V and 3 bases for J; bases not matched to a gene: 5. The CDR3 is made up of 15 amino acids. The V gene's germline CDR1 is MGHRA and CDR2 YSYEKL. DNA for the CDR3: TGCGCCAGCAGCCAAGGCCTGACAGGGCACTATGGCTACACCTTC. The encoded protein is CASSQGLTGHYGYTF.

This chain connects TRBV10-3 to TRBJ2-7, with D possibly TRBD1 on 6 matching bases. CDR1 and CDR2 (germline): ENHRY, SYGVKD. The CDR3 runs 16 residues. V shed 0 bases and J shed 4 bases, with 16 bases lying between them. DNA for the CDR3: TGTGCCATCAGTGAGTCAGATTCACAGGGTAGGTACGAGCAGTACTTC. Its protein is CAISESDSQGRYEQYF.

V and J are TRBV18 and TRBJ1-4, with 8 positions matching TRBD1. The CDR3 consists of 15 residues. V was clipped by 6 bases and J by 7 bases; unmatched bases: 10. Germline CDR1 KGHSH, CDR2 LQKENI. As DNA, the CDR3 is TGTGCCAGCTCGCCCCTCAGGGGGCGGTCTGAAAAACTGTTTTTT. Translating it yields CASSPLRGRSEKLFF.

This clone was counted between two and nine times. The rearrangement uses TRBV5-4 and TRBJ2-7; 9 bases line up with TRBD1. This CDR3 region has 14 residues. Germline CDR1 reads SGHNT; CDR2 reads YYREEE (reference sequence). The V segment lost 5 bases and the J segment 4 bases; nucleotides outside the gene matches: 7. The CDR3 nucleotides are TGTGCCAGCAGTCCCCGACAGGGGGTATACGAGCAGTACTTC. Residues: CASSPRQGVYEQYF. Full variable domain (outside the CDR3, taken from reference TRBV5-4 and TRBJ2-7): ETGVTQSPTHLIKTRGQQVTLRCSSQSGHNTVSWYQQALGQGPQFIFQYYREEENGRGNFPPRFSGLQFPNYSSELNVNALELDDSALYLCASSPRQGVYEQYFGPGTRLTVT.

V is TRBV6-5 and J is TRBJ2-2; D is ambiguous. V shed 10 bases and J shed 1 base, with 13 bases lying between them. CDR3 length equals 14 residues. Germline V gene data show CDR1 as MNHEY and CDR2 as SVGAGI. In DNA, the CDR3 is TGTGCCATCATTAAAAAACTGAACACCGGGGAGCTGTTTTTT. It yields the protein CAIIKKLNTGELFF.

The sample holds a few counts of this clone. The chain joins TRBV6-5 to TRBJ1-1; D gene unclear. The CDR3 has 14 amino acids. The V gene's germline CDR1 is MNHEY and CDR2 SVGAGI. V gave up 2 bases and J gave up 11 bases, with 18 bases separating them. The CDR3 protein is CASSYAQARGNAFF. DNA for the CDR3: TGTGCCAGCAGTTACGCGCAGGCTAGAGGGAATGCTTTCTTT.

The CDR3 region is CASNRGGFLEGSPLHF. The CDR3 coding sequence is TGTGCCAGCAACCGGGGGGGTTTCCTAGAAGGTTCACCCCTCCACTTT. The chain joins TRBV27 to TRBJ1-6, with D possibly TRBD1 on 5 matching bases. The CDR3 runs 16 residues. The V and J ends lost 7 bases and 9 bases respectively, with 22 bases between them. Germline-derived CDR1 and CDR2 are MNHEY and SMNVEV (reference sequence).

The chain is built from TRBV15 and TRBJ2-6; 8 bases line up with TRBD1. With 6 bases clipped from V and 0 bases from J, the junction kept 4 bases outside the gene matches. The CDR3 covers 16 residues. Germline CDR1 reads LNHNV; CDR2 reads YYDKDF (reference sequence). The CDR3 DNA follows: TGTGCCACCAGGAAGGACAGGGCCTCTGGGGCCAACGTCCTGACTTTC. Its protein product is CATRKDRASGANVLTF.

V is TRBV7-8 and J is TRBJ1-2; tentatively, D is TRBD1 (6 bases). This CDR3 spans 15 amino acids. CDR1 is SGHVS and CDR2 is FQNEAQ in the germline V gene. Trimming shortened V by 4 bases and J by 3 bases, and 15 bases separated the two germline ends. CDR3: CASSSRQGWDYGYTF. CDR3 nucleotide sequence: TGTGCCAGCAGCTCACGGCAGGGGTGGGACTATGGCTACACCTTC.